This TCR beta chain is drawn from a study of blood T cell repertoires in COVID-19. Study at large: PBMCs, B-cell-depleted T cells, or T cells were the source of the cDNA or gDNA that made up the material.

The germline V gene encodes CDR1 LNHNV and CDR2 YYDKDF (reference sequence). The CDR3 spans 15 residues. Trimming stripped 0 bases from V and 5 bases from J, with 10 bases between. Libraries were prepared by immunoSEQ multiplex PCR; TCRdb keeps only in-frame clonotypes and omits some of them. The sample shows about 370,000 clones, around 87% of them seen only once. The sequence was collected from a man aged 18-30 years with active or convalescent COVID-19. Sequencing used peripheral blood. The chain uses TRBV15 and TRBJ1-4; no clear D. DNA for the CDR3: TGTGCCACCAGCAGAGAAATACTGTCCAATGAAAAACTGTTTTTT. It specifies CATSREILSNEKLFF.